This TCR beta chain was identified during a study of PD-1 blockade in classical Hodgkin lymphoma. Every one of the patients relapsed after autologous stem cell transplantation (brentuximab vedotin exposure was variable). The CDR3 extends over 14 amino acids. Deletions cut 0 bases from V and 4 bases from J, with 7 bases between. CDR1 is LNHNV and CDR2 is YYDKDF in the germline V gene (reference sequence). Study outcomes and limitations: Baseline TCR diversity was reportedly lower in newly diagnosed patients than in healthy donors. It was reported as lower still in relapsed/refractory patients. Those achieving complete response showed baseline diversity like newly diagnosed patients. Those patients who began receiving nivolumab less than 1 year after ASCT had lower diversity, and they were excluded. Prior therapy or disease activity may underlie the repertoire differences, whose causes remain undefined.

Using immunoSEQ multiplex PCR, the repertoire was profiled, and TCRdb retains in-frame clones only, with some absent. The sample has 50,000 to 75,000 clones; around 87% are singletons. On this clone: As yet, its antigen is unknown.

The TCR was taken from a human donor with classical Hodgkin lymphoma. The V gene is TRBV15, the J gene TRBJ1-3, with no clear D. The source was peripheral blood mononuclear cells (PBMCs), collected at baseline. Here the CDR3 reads CATSRESVGNTIYF. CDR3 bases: TGTGCCACCAGCAGAGAGTCAGTCGGAAACACCATATATTTT.